This T cell receptor beta chain was captured in a study of blood T cell repertoires in COVID-19. Across the study: COVID-19 samples collected from the United States, Italy and Spain covered acute and convalescent phases. Sources were T cells, B-cell-depleted T cells, or PBMCs; the material itself was cDNA or gDNA.

In the original analysis: Using reference gene primer amplification, nucleated cell counts were estimated. TCRdb keeps only in-frame clones here, not all; method: immunoSEQ multiplex PCR. V and J calls and clone size are those listed in that table; D and trimming were worked out from the DNA. The sample carries approximately 230,000 clones, about 85% recorded once. Sequences were obtained from peripheral blood. This receptor was taken from a man aged 30 to 39 with active or convalescent COVID-19.

The CDR3, as DNA: TGCGCCAGCAAACTATCAACCGGGACAGGGGAGTCTGGAAACACCATATATTTT. Translation gives CASKLSTGTGESGNTIYF. The rearrangement joins TRBV5-1 to TRBJ1-3; TRBD1 matches 10 bases. Germline CDR1 SGHRS, CDR2 YFSETQ. CDR3 length: 18 residues. After removal of 6 bases from V and 1 base from J, the junction contained 13 bases not matched to a gene.